This entry lists 2 T cell receptor beta chains sequenced from one sample in a study of OX40 agonist ivuxolimab in advanced cancers. Assay used: immunoSEQ multiplex PCR; TCRdb lists only in-frame clones, some missing. The repertoire holds roughly 77,000 clones, with approximately 85% as singletons. Sequencing used CD4+ or CD8+ T cells sorted from blood, obtained in a trial of the OX40 agonist ivuxolimab. The receptors shown here come from an adult with an advanced solid tumor such as melanoma, head and neck, liver or kidney cancer.

V and J are TRBV7-2 and TRBJ1-3; D is perhaps TRBD1 (5 bases). In germline, CDR1 is SGHTA, CDR2 FQGNSA. The CDR3 sequence is 13 residues long. V was cut by 5 bases and J by 4 bases, with 9 bases left in between. The CDR3 spells CASSPGGGNTIYF. CDR3 nucleotide sequence: TGTGCCAGCAGCCCCGGGGGGGGAAACACCATATATTTT.

The chain is built from TRBV5-5 and TRBJ1-1, with a weak D call TRBD1 (6 bases). The CDR3 has 14 residues. V lost 2 bases and J lost 1, with 9 bases in between. The V gene's germline CDR1 is SGHKS and CDR2 YYEKEE (reference sequence). The CDR3 DNA reads TGTGCCAGCAGCTTTCAGGGGTGGAACACTGAAGCTTTCTTT. Its translation: CASSFQGWNTEAFF. The full variable domain, with the rest looked up from reference TRBV5-5 and TRBJ1-1, is DAGVTQSPTHLIKTRGQQVTLRCSPISGHKSVSWYQQVLGQGPQFIFQYYEKEERGRGNFPDRFSARQFPNYSSELNVNALLLGDSALYLCASSFQGWNTEAFFGQGTRLTVV.